Following are 32 T cell receptor beta chains from one sample sequenced in a study of spatial heterogeneity in lung cancer. Specified time point: sample taken at primary tumor resection. Findings and caveats of the study: One measure, the expanded intratumoral alpha and beta TCR count, tracked tumor mutation counts.

Their antigens are not known. A single record per CDR3 protein comes from TCRdb applying MiXCR to the 5' RACE reads. This sample carries about 9,200 distinct CDR3 sequences, 4% to 6% of them seen once, and the ten largest clones take approximately 15%. The source was lung tumor tissue, collected at surgery. The origin of the receptors is a female donor with early-stage non-small cell lung cancer.

This clonotype has ten or more counts. The V call is TRBV20-1, the J call TRBJ2-3; TRBD1 matches at 10 bases. CDR1 and CDR2 (germline): DFQATT, SNEGSKA (reference sequence). This CDR3 has 16 residues. This CDR3 is CGALGDRGASTDTQYF. The CDR3 DNA reads as TGCGGAGCCCTGGGGGACAGGGGCGCGAGCACAGATACGCAGTATTTT.

This clonotype was detected many times. The chain joins TRBV7-9 to TRBJ2-7, with 7 bases identical to TRBD2. Germline CDR1 reads SEHNR; CDR2 reads FQNEAQ (reference sequence). The CDR3 has 14 residues. V dropped 1 base and J dropped 4; count of bases not matched to a gene: 4. For the CDR3, the DNA is TGTGCCAGCAGCTTAGGCGCGGGAGTGTACGAGCAGTACTTC. Amino acids: CASSLGAGVYEQYF.

This clonotype was counted many times. This may be a read error, as it is one base from a much larger clone. The chain links TRBV20-1 to TRBJ1-2; no definite D call. This CDR3 region has 13 residues. Germline V gene lookup returns CDR1 DFQATT and CDR2 SNEGSKA (reference sequence). CDR3 DNA sequence: TGCAGTGCTAGAGGTGGAGGGTCCTATGGCTACAACTTC. Protein: CSARGGGSYGYNF.

This clonotype qualifies as medium-sized. The V gene is TRBV7-9, the J gene TRBJ2-3; D remains ambiguous. The germline V gene encodes CDR1 SEHNR and CDR2 FQNEAQ (reference sequence). The CDR3 contains 15 residues. Trimming took 5 bases from V and 2 from J, leaving 14 bases between them. CDR3 DNA: TGTGCCAGCAGCCTTAGACTGACATCCACAGATACGCAGTATTTT. Protein product: CASSLRLTSTDTQYF.

This clonotype is medium-sized in the sample. The chain carries TRBV9 and TRBJ2-5; 9 bases align to TRBD2. The CDR3 extends over 16 amino acids. CDR1 SGDLS and CDR2 YYNGEE come from the germline V gene. V shed 0 bases and J 5 bases; nucleotides not matched to a gene: 8. CDR3: CASSVEYGLAIETQYF. CDR3 sequence (DNA): TGTGCCAGCAGCGTAGAATATGGACTAGCGATTGAGACCCAGTACTTC.

This clonotype was seen repeatedly, ten times or more. The chain is built from TRBV28 and TRBJ2-7, with a tentative D call TRBD2 (5 bases). CDR3 length: 14 amino acids. The V and J ends lost 6 bases and 3 bases respectively, with 15 bases between them. In germline, CDR1 is MDHEN, CDR2 SYDVKM. The CDR3, as DNA: TGTGCCAGCAGGGCCCCAGGACTCTACTACGAGCAGTACTTC. Translated: CASRAPGLYYEQYF.

This clonotype was counted ten times or more. The chain joins TRBV7-9 to TRBJ2-3; D gene uncertain. The germline V gene encodes CDR1 SEHNR and CDR2 FQNEAQ (reference sequence). The V end lost 7 bases, the J end lost 4 bases, and 6 bases lay between the germline ends. The CDR3 totals 11 residues. CDR3 amino acids: CASTEADTQYF. CDR3 nucleotide sequence: TGTGCCAGCACCGAGGCAGATACGCAGTATTTT.

This clonotype is classed as medium-sized. The rearrangement uses TRBV5-1 and TRBJ1-1, with D unresolved. Germline V lookup: CDR1 SGHRS, CDR2 YFSETQ. The CDR3 consists of 15 residues. V lost 0 bases, J lost 1 base, and 10 bases lay in between. CDR3 in DNA: TGCGCCAGCAGCTTGGCGGCCTCTTCGAACACTGAAGCTTTCTTT. Protein sequence: CASSLAASSNTEAFF. The full variable domain, completed using reference TRBV5-1 and TRBJ1-1, is KAGVTQTPRYLIKTRGQQVTLSCSPISGHRSVSWYQQTPGQGLQFLFEYFSETQRNKGNFPGRFSGRQFSNSRSEMNVSTLELGDSALYLCASSLAASSNTEAFFGQGTRLTVV.

By share of the sample, this clonotype is medium-sized. The rearrangement links TRBV11-2 to TRBJ1-2, with 8 bases lining up with TRBD1. The CDR3 contains 13 residues. Germline loops: CDR1 SGHAT, CDR2 FQNNGV. Trimming at V came to 5 bases and at J to 5 bases, leaving 4 bases not matched to a gene. CDR3 coding DNA: TGTGCCAGCAGCCCAGGACAGGGTTATGGCTACACCTTC. It encodes CASSPGQGYGYTF.

In its sample, this clonotype was seen many times. The chain joins TRBV5-1 to TRBJ1-1, with no clear D. CDR3 length: 13 amino acids. Trimming left V 2 bases short and J 3 bases short, with 8 bases between. Germline loops: CDR1 SGHRS, CDR2 YFSETQ. The CDR3 nucleotides are TGCGCCAGCAGCTTAGGTCAGGACACTGAAGCTTTCTTT. Residues: CASSLGQDTEAFF.

By share, this clonotype ranks as medium-sized. This CDR3 reads CASLRVSDEQFF. Written as DNA, the CDR3 is TGTGCCAGCCTTAGGGTTTCCGATGAGCAGTTCTTC. The chain combines TRBV6-6 with TRBJ2-1; D unresolved. Trimming stripped 8 bases from V and 8 bases from J, with 13 bases between. CDR1 is MNHNY and CDR2 is SVGAGI in the germline V gene (reference sequence). The CDR3 length is 12 residues.

For this clonotype: A much more abundant neighbour one base away suggests this may be a read error. CDR3 sequence (DNA): TGTGCCAGCAGCACGGGGGGGGGAACTAACTATGGCTACAACTTC. Translation gives CASSTGGGTNYGYNF. The chain couples TRBV6-5 to TRBJ1-2; possibly TRBD1 for D (5 bases). This CDR3 comprises 15 residues. Germline V gene sequence: CDR1 MNHEY, CDR2 SVGAGI.

This clonotype was detected many times. In DNA form, the CDR3 reads TGCGCCAGCAGCTTGCCGCCATATAATGAGCAGTTCTTC. It codes for CASSLPPYNEQFF. The V and J genes are TRBV5-1 and TRBJ2-1; D is ambiguous. V was pared by 1 base and J by 7 bases, with 9 bases between. Germline CDR1 and CDR2: SGHRS and YFSETQ. The CDR3 totals 13 residues.

This clonotype was counted once. The chain links TRBV11-2 to TRBJ2-1; TRBD2 is a possible D gene (5 bases). The CDR3 contains 15 residues. CDR1 is SGHAT, CDR2 FQNNGV, per germline. V lost 0 bases and J 9 bases, leaving 15 bases between the germline ends. The CDR3 loop reads CASSLDLLGVGEQFF. The CDR3 DNA is TGTGCCAGCAGCTTAGACCTCCTCGGGGTGGGTGAGCAGTTCTTC.

This clonotype was seen a few times. The chain recombines TRBV12-3 or TRBV12-4 with TRBJ1-5; no firm D call. With 1 base removed from V and 3 bases from J, the gap between germline ends came to 10 bases. The CDR3 totals 15 residues. The CDR3 nucleotides read TGTGCCAGCAGTTTAGTCAGGCGACCCAATCAGCCCCAGCATTTT. It encodes CASSLVRRPNQPQHF.

By sample share, this clonotype is medium-sized (0.01 to 0.1%). The chain carries TRBV7-2 and TRBJ2-7; D is tentatively TRBD1 or TRBD2 (5 bases each). The CDR3 length is 15 residues. Germline assignment: CDR1 SGHTA and CDR2 FQGNSA. V was pared by 5 bases and J by 3 bases, with 17 bases between. The CDR3 here is CASSQTYRDGYEQYF. CDR3 in DNA: TGTGCCAGCAGCCAGACCTATCGGGACGGCTACGAGCAGTACTTC.

At least ten counts were recorded for this clonotype. The chain is built from TRBV12-5 and TRBJ1-6; 7 bases fit TRBD1. Germline V gives CDR1 LGHNT, CDR2 FRNRAP. This CDR3 spans 18 amino acids. V was pared by 2 bases and J by 2 bases, with 9 bases of the junction left unmatched. The CDR3 loop is CASGLTSGTETYNSPLHF. The CDR3 bases are TGTGCTAGTGGTTTGACCTCCGGGACAGAGACCTATAATTCACCCCTCCACTTT. Filled out from reference TRBV12-5 and TRBJ1-6, the complete variable domain reads DARVTQTPRHKVTEMGQEVTMRCQPILGHNTVFWYRQTMMQGLELLAYFRNRAPLDDSGMPKDRFSAEMPDATLATLKIQPSEPRDSAVYFCASGLTSGTETYNSPLHFGNGTRLTVT.

V usage is TRBV20-1 and J usage is TRBJ1-4; perhaps TRBD1 as D (5 bases). The V end lost 8 bases, the J end lost 2 bases, and 15 bases lay between the germline ends. CDR3 size: 14 residues. The germline CDR1 and CDR2 sequences are DFQATT and SNEGSKA (reference sequence). The DNA of the CDR3 is TGCAGTACAGCCCGGGGGTCGACTAATGAAAAACTGTTTTTT. Translation: CSTARGSTNEKLFF.

The sample holds many counts of this clonotype. The chain combines TRBV7-3 with TRBJ1-1, with D uncertain. The V and J ends lost 0 bases and 2 bases respectively, with 13 bases between them. This CDR3 spans 16 amino acids. The germline CDR1 and CDR2 sequences are SGHTA and FQGTGA. The CDR3 nucleotides read TGTGCCAGCAGCTTAACTCCGGATTGGATTAACACTGAAGCTTTCTTT. Amino acids: CASSLTPDWINTEAFF. Full variable domain (missing parts from reference TRBV7-3 and TRBJ1-1): GAGVSQTPSNKVTEKGKYVELRCDPISGHTALYWYRQSLGQGPEFLIYFQGTGAADDSGLPNDRFFAVRPEGSVSTLKIQRTERGDSAVYLCASSLTPDWINTEAFFGQGTRLTVV.

This clonotype has at least ten counts. The genes are TRBV7-2 and TRBJ1-1; D unresolved. Germline V gives CDR1 SGHTA, CDR2 FQGNSA. This CDR3 spans 12 amino acids. V lost 5 bases, J lost 7 bases, and 11 bases lay in between. CDR3 in amino acids: CASSPFIGEAFF. CDR3 nucleotides: TGTGCCAGCAGCCCATTCATAGGTGAAGCTTTCTTT.

This clonotype has a count of ten or more. The chain is built from TRBV5-5 and TRBJ2-5, with 10 bases aligning to TRBD2. With 0 bases clipped from V and 3 bases from J, the junction kept 17 bases outside the gene matches. Germline V gives CDR1 SGHKS, CDR2 YYEKEE (reference sequence). The CDR3 sequence is 20 residues long. The CDR3 reads CASSLVPILAGEGLEETQYF. The DNA for the CDR3 is TGTGCCAGCAGCTTGGTTCCGATTCTAGCGGGAGAGGGGTTAGAAGAGACCCAGTACTTC.

This clonotype has a count of ten or more. This chain links TRBV20-1 with TRBJ2-7; 9 bases are a match to TRBD1. V shed 3 bases and J 5 bases; nucleotides not matched to a gene: 8. Germline V gene data show CDR1 as DFQATT and CDR2 as SNEGSKA (reference sequence). The CDR3 length is 14 residues. CDR3 in amino acids: CSASWDREAHEQYF. CDR3 sequence (DNA): TGCAGTGCTAGTTGGGACAGGGAGGCGCACGAGCAGTACTTC.

In this sample, this clonotype turned up many times. This rearrangement joins TRBV7-3 to TRBJ1-1, with 9 nucleotides matching TRBD1. Germline V CDR1 and CDR2: SGHTA, FQGTGA. The CDR3 extends over 16 amino acids. J was trimmed by 0 bases and V by 2 bases; bases with no gene match: 4. In DNA form, the CDR3 reads TGTGCCAGCAGCTTACTGGGACAGGGTTTGAACACTGAAGCTTTCTTT. Protein product: CASSLLGQGLNTEAFF.

This clonotype has ten or more counts. The chain is built from TRBV12-3 or TRBV12-4 and TRBJ1-5; TRBD1 aligns across 7 bases. The CDR3 length is 14 residues. V shed 2 bases and J 6 bases; nucleotides not matched to a gene: 4. CDR3 loop: CASSLRSGGQPQHF. DNA for the CDR3: TGTGCCAGCAGTTTAAGGTCAGGGGGTCAGCCCCAGCATTTT.

The chain recombines TRBV12-3 or TRBV12-4 with TRBJ2-7; D is unresolved. V was cut by 7 bases and J by 1 base, with 14 bases left in between. CDR3 length: 14 amino acids. The CDR3 is CASTYSRHSYEQYF. The CDR3 bases are TGTGCCAGCACCTACTCGCGTCATTCCTACGAGCAGTACTTC.

This clonotype was detected ten times or more. The chain couples TRBV2 to TRBJ2-1; 9 positions agree with TRBD2. The CDR3 has 16 amino acids. Germline V gene data show CDR1 as SNHLY and CDR2 as FYNNEI. The trim removed 2 bases at V and 0 bases at J, leaving 2 bases unmatched. The DNA of the CDR3 is TGTGCCAGCAGTGAACTAGCGGGGAGCTCCTACAATGAGCAGTTCTTC. This translates into CASSELAGSSYNEQFF.

The CDR3 DNA sequence: TGTGCCAGCAGCGTGGCGGGGCAGATTGATCAGCCCCAGCATTTT. It codes for CASSVAGQIDQPQHF. The genes are TRBV9 and TRBJ1-5; maybe TRBD1 (5 bases). Germline-derived CDR1 and CDR2 are SGDLS and YYNGEE. The V end lost 2 bases, the J end lost 5 bases, and 14 bases lay between the germline ends. CDR3 length: 15 residues.

This clonotype showed up many times. V gene TRBV28 combines with J gene TRBJ2-5, with D unresolved. The CDR3 totals 12 residues. Trimming took off 2 bases at V and 3 bases at J, with 4 bases between the two ends. Germline CDR1 MDHEN, CDR2 SYDVKM. The CDR3 loop reads CASSLLEETQYF. DNA for the CDR3: TGTGCCAGCAGTTTACTGGAAGAGACCCAGTACTTC. The full variable domain, its missing parts supplied by reference TRBV28 and TRBJ2-5, is DVKVTQSSRYLVKRTGEKVFLECVQDMDHENMFWYRQDPGLGLRLIYFSYDVKMKEKGDIPEGYSVSREKKERFSLILESASTNQTSMYLCASSLLEETQYFGPGTRLLVL.

This clonotype was counted a few times. V usage is TRBV4-2 and J usage is TRBJ2-2; either TRBD1 or TRBD2 may fit D (6 bases each). Trimming took 2 bases from V and 2 from J, leaving 15 bases between them. The CDR3 is 17 residues long. Per the germline V gene, CDR1 is LGHNA and CDR2 is YNFKEQ. CDR3 sequence: CASSQRGAGLNTGELFF. For the CDR3, the DNA is TGTGCCAGCAGCCAAAGGGGGGCGGGGTTAAACACCGGGGAGCTGTTTTTT.

This clonotype was counted ten times or more. V usage is TRBV20-1 and J usage is TRBJ2-7, with TRBD1 matching 7 bases. V lost 1 base, J lost 9 bases, and 9 bases stayed unmatched. Germline CDR1 and CDR2: DFQATT and SNEGSKA (reference sequence). The CDR3 covers 13 residues. DNA for the CDR3: TGCAGTGCTAGAGGACAGGGATTCTTTTTGCAGTACTTC. This gives the protein CSARGQGFFLQYF.

By sample share, this clonotype is medium-sized. This chain connects TRBV10-2 to TRBJ1-2; 7 bases agree with TRBD1. Germline V gives CDR1 WSHSY, CDR2 SAAADI. This CDR3 comprises 12 residues. After removal of 6 bases from V and 5 bases from J, the junction contained 3 bases not matched to a gene. Written as DNA, the CDR3 is TGCGCCAGCAGGCCAGGGGGATATGGCTACACCTTC. It specifies CASRPGGYGYTF.

This clonotype was detected many times. The gene calls are TRBV5-4 and TRBJ1-2; 8 nucleotides line up with TRBD1. The CDR3 extends over 15 amino acids. Germline lookup yields CDR1 SGHNT and CDR2 YYREEE (reference sequence). Trimming at V came to 4 bases and at J to 6 bases, leaving 11 bases not matched to a gene. CDR3 bases: TGTGCCAGCAGCCTCCCCGACAGGGGCAGGGATGGCTACACCTTC. Amino acid sequence: CASSLPDRGRDGYTF.